The T cell receptor (beta chain) under discussion was sequenced for a study of identifying expanded T cells in peripheral blood. Method: immunoSEQ multiplex PCR; TCRdb's copy keeps in-frame clones and lacks some. The profile shows about 54,000 clones, approximately 89% of them singletons. V lost 10 bases and J lost 4; bases outside the gene matches: 5. The CDR3 consists of 12 residues. Germline values: CDR1 MNHNS, CDR2 SASEGT. The TCR sequence derives from a person aged 18 to 75 in good health. The J gene is TRBJ2-7, the V gene TRBV6-1, with 9 bases matching TRBD1. Sequenced input: blood. CDR3 amino acids: CATTGGAYEQYF. In nucleotides, the CDR3 is TGTGCCACGACAGGGGGGGCTTACGAGCAGTACTTC.